One and the same sample provided the 19 T cell receptor beta chains below, sequenced in a study of T cell clonotyping in hematopoietic cell transplantation. Some clones are missing from TCRdb's copy, which holds only in-frame ones; the method was immunoSEQ multiplex PCR. The sample comprises several thousand clones, roughly 85% of which are singletons, and 27% rests with the top ten. The material was peripheral blood mononuclear cells, obtained at the time of graft-versus-host disease after allogeneic stem cell transplant. Every receptor here comes from a female patient between 50 and 59 years old who had an allogeneic stem cell transplant from an unrelated donor, so the T cells may come from the graft donor. Some clones in this sample may be carry-over from other donors' samples.

This clone appeared a single time. The chain is built from TRBV5-5 and TRBJ1-4, with D possibly TRBD1 on 6 matching bases. V was clipped by 4 bases and J by 3 bases, with 16 bases between them. Looked up from germline, CDR1 is SGHKS and CDR2 is YYEKEE (reference sequence). This CDR3 spans 16 amino acids. The CDR3 reads CASSVSPGQANEKLFF. The CDR3 coding sequence is TGTGCCAGCAGCGTGAGTCCGGGACAAGCTAATGAAAAACTGTTTTTT. The full variable domain, completed using reference TRBV5-5 and TRBJ1-4, is DAGVTQSPTHLIKTRGQQVTLRCSPISGHKSVSWYQQVLGQGPQFIFQYYEKEERGRGNFPDRFSARQFPNYSSELNVNALLLGDSALYLCASSVSPGQANEKLFFGSGTQLSVL.

This clone appeared once. The chain combines TRBV10-3 with TRBJ1-5, with a possible D match to TRBD1 (6 bases). Germline V gene lookup returns CDR1 ENHRY and CDR2 SYGVKD. The CDR3 runs to 11 residues. The V and J ends lost 3 bases and 9 bases respectively, with 6 bases between them. The CDR3 region is CAISEGGPQHF. In nucleotides, the CDR3 is TGTGCCATCAGTGAAGGGGGGCCCCAGCATTTT.

The rearrangement uses TRBV6-5 and TRBJ2-3; 9 nucleotides agree with TRBD2. Losses at the gene ends were 7 bases for V and 2 bases for J; bases not matched to a gene: 7. CDR1 is MNHEY and CDR2 is SVGAGI in the germline V gene. The CDR3 has 15 amino acids. CDR3 nucleotides: TGTGCCAGCACGTCTGGCGGGGGGGTCACAGATACGCAGTATTTT. Translated, it gives CASTSGGGVTDTQYF.

There are a few counts of this clone. This sequence joins TRBV12-5 and TRBJ1-5; tentative D call: TRBD1 (6 bases). The V end was cut by 2 bases, the J end by 0 bases, with 17 bases between. CDR3 length: 18 residues. The V gene's germline CDR1 is LGHNT and CDR2 FRNRAP. This chain's CDR3 is CASGLPIQGVNSNQPQHF. The CDR3 nucleotides are TGTGCTAGTGGTTTGCCTATACAGGGTGTTAATAGCAATCAGCCCCAGCATTTT.

This clone has just one count. The chain uses TRBV5-1 and TRBJ1-3, with 7 bases identical to TRBD1. Unmatched junction bases numbered 7, after V lost 4 bases and J lost 0 bases. Germline CDR1 reads SGHRS; CDR2 reads YFSETQ. The CDR3 extends over 16 amino acids. DNA for the CDR3: TGCGCCAGCAGCCCGGCGACAGGGCTCTCTGGAAACACCATATATTTT. Its translation is CASSPATGLSGNTIYF.

The chain joins TRBV5-6 to TRBJ2-2, with TRBD2 identical over 11 bases. The CDR3 extends over 16 amino acids. Trimming at V came to 1 base and at J to 5 bases, leaving 4 bases not matched to a gene. Germline loops: CDR1 SGHDT, CDR2 YYEEEE. The CDR3: CASSLYTSGGTGELFF. The CDR3 DNA sequence: TGTGCCAGCAGCTTGTACACTAGCGGGGGAACCGGGGAGCTGTTTTTT.

The chain links TRBV28 to TRBJ2-2; 9 bases line up with TRBD2. The germline V gene has CDR1 MDHEN and CDR2 SYDVKM. V shed 5 bases and J 1 base; nucleotides not matched to a gene: 8. The CDR3 extends over 17 amino acids. CDR3 amino acids: CASSQIGLAKNTGELFF. The CDR3 bases are TGTGCCAGCAGTCAAATTGGACTAGCGAAGAACACCGGGGAGCTGTTTTTT.

The chain recombines TRBV5-1 with TRBJ2-7; 7 bases map to TRBD1. Germline CDR1 SGHRS, CDR2 YFSETQ. The CDR3 is 14 residues long. J gave up 2 bases and V 3 bases, and 5 bases lay outside the gene matches. CDR3 nucleotides: TGCGCCAGCAGCTCAGGACAGGTTCCCTACGAGCAGTACTTC. It yields the protein CASSSGQVPYEQYF.

The chain is built from TRBV2 and TRBJ1-2; D ambiguous. Germline V gene sequence: CDR1 SNHLY, CDR2 FYNNEI. V lost 0 bases and J 5 bases, leaving 4 bases between the germline ends. The length of the CDR3 is 12 residues. CDR3 DNA sequence: TGTGCCAGCAGTGAAGCGCGGTATGGCTACACCTTC. Translating it yields CASSEARYGYTF.

The chain couples TRBV30 to TRBJ2-2; no reliable D call. Per the germline V gene, CDR1 is GTSNPN and CDR2 is SVGIG (reference sequence). The germline V and J ends were trimmed by 3 bases and 11 bases, with 10 bases remaining between them. The CDR3 runs 11 residues. CDR3 amino acids: CAWRGFKELFF. The CDR3 DNA reads as TGTGCCTGGAGGGGGTTTAAAGAGCTGTTTTTT.

V and J are TRBV5-1 and TRBJ2-5; the match to TRBD2 covers 7 bases. There are 11 residues in the CDR3. The J segment lost 13 bases and the V segment lost 6 bases, leaving 9 bases of the junction unmatched. From germline, CDR1 is SGHRS and CDR2 YFSETQ. CDR3: CASTKGRGAYF. CDR3 sequence (DNA): TGCGCCAGCACAAAAGGGAGGGGTGCGTACTTC.

V gene TRBV6-1 combines with J gene TRBJ2-1, with 9 nucleotides matching TRBD2. V lost 2 bases, J lost 4 bases, and 0 bases stayed unmatched. Germline V gives CDR1 MNHNS, CDR2 SASEGT. The CDR3 consists of 14 residues. The CDR3 DNA follows: TGTGCCAGCAGTGAAAGCGGGGGGTACAATGAGCAGTTCTTC. This gives the protein CASSESGGYNEQFF.

The rearrangement uses TRBV6-5 and TRBJ1-2; D is perhaps TRBD1 (5 bases). The CDR3 runs 14 residues. V lost 7 bases, J lost 3 bases, and 15 bases lay in between. CDR1 and CDR2 from the germline V gene are MNHEY and SVGAGI. CDR3 protein: CASTTRWGDYGYTF. In DNA, the CDR3 is TGTGCCAGCACCACACGATGGGGGGACTATGGCTACACCTTC.

V usage is TRBV29-1 and J usage is TRBJ1-1; TRBD1 might be the D (5 bases). Trimming pared 6 bases from V and 3 bases from J, leaving 14 bases between. The CDR3 extends over 13 amino acids. Germline V gene data show CDR1 as SQVTM and CDR2 as ANQGSEA. The CDR3 nucleotides are TGCAGCGTCCGGAGGGGCGCGGACACTGAAGCTTTCTTT. The encoded protein is CSVRRGADTEAFF.

V gene TRBV5-8 combines with J gene TRBJ2-3; no clear D. V gave up 6 bases and J gave up 6 bases, with 11 bases separating them. The CDR3 is 12 residues long. Germline assignment: CDR1 SGHTS and CDR2 YDEGEE. CDR3 DNA sequence: TGTGCCAGCATCATTGGTGCGGATACGCAGTATTTT. Residues: CASIIGADTQYF.

Of note for this clone: An end of the junction differs from the germline gene, which may be a read error. This sample includes further DNA sequences coding for the same CDR3. This chain connects TRBV11-3 to TRBJ2-7; 10 nucleotides align to TRBD2. CDR1 and CDR2 from the germline V gene are SGHNT and YENEEA. This CDR3 is built from 13 residues. The CDR3 spells CASRASGSDEQYF. CDR3 DNA sequence: TGTGCCAGCAGGGCTAGCGGGAGCGACGAGCAATACTTC.

The J gene is TRBJ2-1, the V gene TRBV11-2, with 12 positions matching TRBD2. With V trimmed by 4 bases and J by 7 bases, 14 bases remained unmatched. The CDR3 totals 18 residues. Germline CDR1 and CDR2: SGHAT and FQNNGV. The CDR3 nucleotides are TGTGCCAGCAGCTGGCGCCTAGCGGGGGGGCAAGGGCTAAATGAGCAGTTCTTC. Its translation: CASSWRLAGGQGLNEQFF. The entire variable domain, with the rest obtained from reference TRBV11-2 and TRBJ2-1, is as follows: EAGVAQSPRYKIIEKRQSVAFWCNPISGHATLYWYQQILGQGPKLLIQFQNNGVVDDSQLPKDRFSAERLKGVDSTLKIQPAKLEDSAVYLCASSWRLAGGQGLNEQFFGPGTRLTVL.

The rearrangement uses TRBV5-1 and TRBJ1-2, with D unresolved. Germline assignment: CDR1 SGHRS and CDR2 YFSETQ. Trimming pared 4 bases from V and 8 bases from J, leaving 18 bases between. The CDR3 has 14 residues. As DNA, the CDR3 is TGCGCCAGCAGCGTGGGTCCGGTCTCGGGCGGCTACACCTTC. It encodes CASSVGPVSGGYTF.

This chain connects TRBV19 to TRBJ1-1; no firm D call. This CDR3 comprises 16 residues. Germline lookup yields CDR1 LNHDA and CDR2 SQIVND (reference sequence). V was cut by 7 bases and J by 0 bases, with 18 bases left in between. CDR3 nucleotide sequence: TGTGCCAGTACCTCACATTATGCAGGCATGAACACTGAAGCTTTCTTT. Its translation is CASTSHYAGMNTEAFF.